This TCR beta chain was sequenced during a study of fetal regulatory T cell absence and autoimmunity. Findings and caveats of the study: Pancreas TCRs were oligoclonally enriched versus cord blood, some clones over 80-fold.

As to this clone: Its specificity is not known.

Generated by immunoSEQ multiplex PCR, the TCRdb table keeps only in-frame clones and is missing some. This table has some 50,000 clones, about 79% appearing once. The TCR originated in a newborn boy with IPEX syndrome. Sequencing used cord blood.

Here the CDR3 reads CASGLTRGYNEQFF. The CDR3 DNA reads TGTGCTAGTGGTTTGACGCGGGGATACAATGAGCAGTTCTTC. The gene calls are TRBV12-5 and TRBJ2-1; possible D gene TRBD2, 6 bases. The CDR3 is 14 residues long. Germline V gene sequence: CDR1 LGHNT, CDR2 FRNRAP. The ends were cut back, 2 bases at V and 4 bases at J, with 9 bases in the middle.